This entry describes one T cell receptor beta chain. In the authors' workflow: How many nucleated cells were present was estimated from reference gene primer amplification. Here immunoSEQ multiplex PCR was the method, and the copy in TCRdb shows in-frame clones only, minus some. D and trimming were read from the DNA, whereas the V and J calls and clone size are those reported in that table. The table shows hundreds of thousands of clones, with around nine tenths occurring only once. Individuals drawn from 24 US areas were about 18 to 100 years old. Grouping used clinical history reported by participants in a survey and questionnaire. V was shortened by 4 bases and J by 0 bases, with 13 bases between the two germline ends. The CDR3 runs 15 residues. Germline V gives CDR1 SGHRS, CDR2 YFSETQ. This entry is derived from a study of blood T cell repertoires in COVID-19. Study details: Researchers got acute and convalescent COVID-19 samples from the United States, Italy and Spain.

Material for sequencing was PBMCs or T cells enriched from blood (not recorded which). The V call is TRBV5-1, the J call TRBJ1-1; D is uncertain. The sequence was obtained from a young woman with acute COVID-19. The CDR3: CASSPFAGLNTEAFF. CDR3 coding DNA: TGCGCCAGCAGCCCTTTTGCAGGTCTGAACACTGAAGCTTTCTTT.